This TCR gamma chain derives from a study of gamma delta lymphoproliferative disorders and STAT genes. Background on the study: For the delta chain, EuroClonality-NGS standard procedure was applied. Study-wide results and limits: Apart from two gamma clonotypes, major patient clonotypes were public.

Sequencing used genomic DNA taken from PBMCs of patients and controls. TCRdb processed the multiplex PCR reads again with the CATT caller. The sample lists about 2,200 gamma-chain clones, about 9.1% occurring once. This clone was observed a handful of times. Its antigen is unidentified. J lost 13 bases, V lost 1 base, and 12 bases had no gene match. Per the germline V gene, CDR1 is EGSNGY and CDR2 is YDSYNSKV. CDR3 length: 14 residues. The chain links TRGV2 to TRGJP1. Assignment of the J gene here rests on matching the DNA to germline, because TCRdb gives none. Sequenced sample: blood. The clonotype was recovered from a human donor with gamma-delta T-cell large granular lymphocyte leukemia. CDR3 in DNA: TGTGCCACCTGGGACGGTTCTTTTTTACAGTTCAAGATATTT. Amino acids: CATWDGSFLQFKIF.